These T cell receptor beta chains were read from a single sample in a study of molecular identifiers for immune sequencing clone quantification. TCRdb re-called the PCR reads with MiXCR, one entry per CDR3 protein. The table lists 400,000 to 600,000 distinct CDR3 sequences, roughly 24% of them singletons, with just over 0.75% in the top ten. What was sequenced was naive CD8+ T cells from blood, with Jurkat cell RNA spiked in. These receptors originate from a human donor in good health. Some libraries in this study had Jurkat cell RNA spiked in. The CDR3 runs from the conserved cysteine through the conserved F or W. D genes are given only for firm matches. Some rows have no size entry. The others give once, few or many, or a class for an expanded clone.

d_call j_call v_call clone_size cdr3_aa cdr3_nt
. TRBJ1-4 TRBV27 . CASSPWTVATNEELFF TGTGCCAGCAGTCCGTGGACTGTTGCAACTAATGAAGAACTGTTTTTT
. TRBJ1-2 TRBV28 few CASSSSSYGYTF TGTGCCAGCAGTTCCAGCAGCTATGGCTACACCTTC
. TRBJ1-1 TRBV27 few CASSLVRGSEAFF TGTGCCAGCAGTTTAGTCCGGGGCTCTGAAGCTTTCTTT
TRBD2 TRBJ2-7 TRBV27 few CASSLFGGRENYEQYF TGTGCCAGCAGTTTATTCGGCGGGAGGGAGAACTACGAGCAGTACTTC
TRBD1 TRBJ2-2 TRBV7-9 many CASSLPGQGPATGELFF TGTGCCAGCAGCCTTCCGGGACAGGGGCCCGCCACCGGGGAGCTGTTTTTT
. TRBJ2-7 TRBV5-6 . CASSWGKEDPTLEQYF TGTGCCAGCAGCTGGGGTAAGGAGGACCCTACACTGGAGCAGTACTTC
. TRBJ2-4 TRBV4-3 . CASSQDRWRGGKNIQYF TGCGCCAGCAGCCAAGATAGGTGGAGGGGCGGTAAAAACATTCAGTACTTC
TRBD1 TRBJ1-1 TRBV2 many CASSPTGGDTEAFF TGTGCCAGCAGCCCGACAGGGGGTGACACTGAAGCTTTCTTT
. TRBJ2-1 TRBV6-5 few CASRVGGYNEQFF TGTGCCAGCAGAGTAGGAGGGTACAATGAGCAGTTCTTC
. TRBJ1-6 TRBV7-3 few CASSLPDPNSPLHF TGTGCCAGCAGCTTACCCGACCCTAATTCACCCCTCCACTTT
. TRBJ2-3 TRBV10-3 few CAISESVGGGAYADTQYF TGTGCCATCAGTGAGTCTGTAGGCGGCGGTGCCTACGCAGATACGCAGTATTTT
. TRBJ2-5 TRBV19 few CASSGAYIGETQYF TGTGCCAGTAGTGGGGCCTATATCGGGGAGACCCAGTACTTC
. TRBJ2-5 TRBV6-2/TRBV6-3 . CASSPYQTQETQYF TGTGCCAGCAGTCCTTATCAAACTCAAGAGACCCAGTACTTC
. TRBJ1-5 TRBV20-1 . CSARERRASPSNHPQHF TGCAGTGCTAGAGAAAGGCGCGCATCACCTTCCAATCACCCCCAGCATTTT
TRBD1 TRBJ2-7 TRBV27 . CASSWPGGWYEQYF TGTGCCAGCAGTTGGCCAGGGGGCTGGTACGAGCAGTACTTC
. TRBJ2-7 TRBV12-3/TRBV12-4 few CASSLSVGDTYEQYF TGTGCCAGCAGTTTATCAGTTGGGGACACCTACGAGCAGTACTTC
TRBD2 TRBJ2-1 TRBV28 many CATQAGVTVGEQFF TGTGCCACCCAAGCGGGAGTTACTGTTGGGGAGCAGTTCTTC
. TRBJ2-2 TRBV7-9 few CASSSPTANTGELFF TGTGCCAGCAGCTCCCCAACGGCAAACACCGGGGAGCTGTTTTTT
TRBD2 TRBJ2-7 TRBV4-1 few CASSQVRLAGAYEQYF TGCGCCAGCAGCCAAGTCCGACTAGCGGGAGCCTACGAGCAGTACTTC
. TRBJ2-7 TRBV2 . CASRDAAYEQYF TGTGCCAGCAGGGACGCAGCCTACGAGCAGTACTTC
. TRBJ2-2 TRBV7-9 many CASSSASAGELFF TGTGCCAGCAGCTCCGCTAGCGCCGGGGAGCTGTTTTTT
. TRBJ2-2 TRBV10-2 . CASKGVRLTNTGELFF TGCGCCAGCAAGGGAGTGCGGCTGACGAACACCGGGGAGCTGTTTTTT
TRBD2 TRBJ2-7 TRBV5-1 many CASSFGGTINF TGCGCCAGCAGCTTTGGGGGGACTATTAACTTC
TRBD1 TRBJ2-7 TRBV3-1 few CASSQDGLTGTYEQYF TGTGCCAGCAGCCAAGATGGACTGACAGGGACCTACGAGCAGTACTTC
. TRBJ1-3 TRBV7-8 . CASSSRHISGNTIYF TGTGCCAGCAGCTCCCGACACATCTCTGGAAACACCATATATTTT
. TRBJ2-2 TRBV28 many CASTFRPTGELFF TGTGCCAGCACCTTCCGTCCGACCGGGGAGCTGTTTTTT
TRBD1 TRBJ2-7 TRBV28 . CASTDGTGFYEQYF TGTGCCAGCACCGATGGGACAGGCTTTTACGAGCAGTACTTC
TRBD1 TRBJ1-4 TRBV4-3 few CASRHNRGRGEKLFF TGCGCCAGCAGACACAACAGGGGCCGGGGTGAAAAACTGTTTTTT
. TRBJ2-3 TRBV12-3/TRBV12-4 . CASSRHGSSTDTQYF TGTGCCAGCAGTCGTCATGGCTCTAGCACAGATACGCAGTATTTT
. TRBJ2-1 TRBV20-1 few CSAQDGDNEQFF TGCAGTGCTCAGGACGGAGACAATGAGCAGTTCTTC
. TRBJ1-1 TRBV7-9 . CASSTYTGQNTEAFF TGTGCCAGCAGCACCTATACAGGGCAGAACACTGAAGCTTTCTTT
TRBD1 TRBJ1-1 TRBV6-1 . CASKYRGTIDAEAFF TGTGCCAGCAAATACAGGGGAACGATCGACGCTGAAGCTTTCTTT
TRBD2 TRBJ2-1 TRBV4-1 few CASSQVAGGYNEQFF TGCGCCAGCAGCCAAGTAGCGGGGGGGTACAATGAGCAGTTCTTC
. TRBJ2-2 TRBV4-1 . CASSQDPDYYTGELFF TGCGCCAGCAGCCAAGATCCCGACTACTACACCGGGGAGCTGTTTTTT
TRBD2 TRBJ2-7 TRBV5-1 many CASSLEGSGSRYEQYF TGCGCCAGCAGCTTGGAAGGTAGCGGGAGTAGGTACGAGCAGTACTTC
TRBD1 TRBJ2-7 TRBV19 few CASSIWDRGTEQYF TGTGCCAGTAGTATTTGGGACAGGGGCACCGAGCAGTACTTC
. TRBJ1-1 TRBV20-1 many CSARVLLSMEEAFF TGCAGTGCTAGGGTATTACTATCGATGGAGGAAGCTTTCTTT
. TRBJ1-1 TRBV5-6 many CASSLGLTVNTEAFF TGTGCCAGCAGCTTGGGCTTGACTGTGAACACTGAAGCTTTCTTT
. TRBJ1-5 TRBV6-2/TRBV6-3 . CDSSYVPRPNQPQHF TGTGACAGCAGTTACGTGCCTCGTCCCAATCAGCCCCAGCATTTT
. TRBJ2-1 TRBV2 many CASSELGNNEQFF TGTGCCAGCAGTGAATTAGGGAACAATGAGCAGTTCTTC
. TRBJ1-5 TRBV6-6 many CASAITQLGNQPQHF TGTGCCAGCGCTATAACCCAGCTGGGCAATCAGCCCCAGCATTTT
TRBD2 TRBJ2-1 TRBV27 . CASSFGLAGLDEQFF TGTGCCAGCAGTTTTGGACTAGCGGGTTTGGATGAGCAGTTCTTC
TRBD2 TRBJ2-7 TRBV7-6 . CASSLVFGGTFYEQYF TGTGCCAGCAGCTTAGTGTTCGGGGGGACCTTCTACGAGCAGTACTTC
. TRBJ2-2 TRBV14 . CASSHLLGTRTGELFF TGTGCCAGCAGCCACCTTCTCGGGACTCGCACCGGGGAGCTGTTTTTT
TRBD1 TRBJ1-2 TRBV4-1 . CASSHDSGTGLISYGYTF TGCGCCAGCAGCCATGATTCCGGGACAGGGTTGATTTCCTATGGCTACACCTTC
. TRBJ2-3 TRBV24-1 many CATSQLGTDTQYF TGTGCCACCAGTCAACTGGGGACAGATACGCAGTATTTT
. TRBJ1-5 TRBV4-2 few CASSQDTGPSNQPQHF TGTGCCAGCAGCCAAGATACAGGGCCAAGCAATCAGCCCCAGCATTTT
TRBD1 TRBJ1-3 TRBV7-6 many CASSRYHPGQSSGNTIYF TGTGCCAGCAGCCGATACCATCCGGGACAGAGCTCTGGAAACACCATATATTTT
. TRBJ2-1 TRBV4-3 many CASSQNRVQFF TGCGCCAGCAGCCAGAACAGGGTGCAGTTCTTC
. TRBJ1-4 TRBV29-1 few CSVAGGRLANEKLFF TGCAGCGTCGCTGGGGGGAGGCTTGCTAATGAAAAACTGTTTTTT
. TRBJ1-5 TRBV9 many CASSVEFGGPQHF TGTGCCAGCAGCGTAGAATTCGGCGGGCCCCAGCATTTT
TRBD1 TRBJ1-1 TRBV5-1 . CASSHRTGLTEAFF TGCGCCAGCAGCCACAGGACAGGGCTAACTGAAGCTTTCTTT
TRBD2 TRBJ2-7 TRBV6-5 . CASSPAGDPLEQYF TGTGCCAGCAGTCCAGCGGGGGACCCCCTCGAGCAGTACTTC
. TRBJ2-1 TRBV7-2 many CASSLVVGQASYNEQFF TGTGCCAGCAGCTTAGTGGTAGGGCAGGCATCCTACAATGAGCAGTTCTTC
. TRBJ1-1 TRBV9 . CASSVGDQNTEAFF TGTGCCAGCAGCGTAGGGGACCAGAACACTGAAGCTTTCTTT
. TRBJ1-1 TRBV19 many CASSIVPGNTEAFF TGTGCCAGTAGTATAGTCCCAGGGAACACTGAAGCTTTCTTT
TRBD2 TRBJ2-7 TRBV28 . CASNLRGFRSYEQYF TGTGCCAGCAATTTGCGGGGGTTCCGCTCCTACGAGCAGTACTTC
TRBD2 TRBJ2-1 TRBV24-1 many CATDSGNYNEQFF TGTGCCACGGATAGCGGGAACTACAATGAGCAGTTCTTC
TRBD2 TRBJ2-3 TRBV4-3 . CASSDGTSGTDTQYF TGCGCCAGCAGCGATGGGACTAGCGGCACAGATACGCAGTATTTT
TRBD1 TRBJ2-1 TRBV5-1 once CASSLETGVYNEKFF TGCGCCAGCAGCTTGGAAACAGGGGTCTACAATGAGAAGTTCTTC